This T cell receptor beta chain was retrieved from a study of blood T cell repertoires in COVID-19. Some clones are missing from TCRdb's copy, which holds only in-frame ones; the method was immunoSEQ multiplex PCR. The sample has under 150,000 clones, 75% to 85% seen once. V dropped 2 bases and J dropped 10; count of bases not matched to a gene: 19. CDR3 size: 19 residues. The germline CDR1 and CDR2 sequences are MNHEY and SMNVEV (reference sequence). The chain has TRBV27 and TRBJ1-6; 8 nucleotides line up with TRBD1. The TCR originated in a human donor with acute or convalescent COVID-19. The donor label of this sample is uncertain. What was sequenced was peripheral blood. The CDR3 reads CASSLRFRQGAPMGSPLHF. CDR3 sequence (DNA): TGTGCCAGCAGTTTAAGGTTCCGCCAGGGGGCGCCGATGGGGTCACCCCTCCACTTT.